The 16 T cell receptor beta chains below come from one sample, sequenced in a study of cytomegalovirus exposure and HLA in healthy donors. PCR employed 60 Vbeta and 13 Jbeta primers. The table came from immunoSEQ multiplex PCR; TCRdb's copy has only in-frame clones and leaves some out. This sample carries approximately 110,000 clones, roughly 80% of them seen once, and the ten largest clones take 0.24%. The sequenced sample was PBMCs. The receptors originated from a man aged 50-59 years in good health and CMV-seronegative.

This clone turned up a few times. The V and J genes are TRBV7-2 and TRBJ1-6; weak D call: TRBD1 (6 bases). The CDR3 covers 15 residues. Germline CDR1 is SGHTA and CDR2 is FQGNSA. V lost 7 bases, J lost 6 bases, and 16 bases lay in between. This CDR3 reads CASILVQGPNSPLHF. The CDR3 DNA reads TGTGCCAGCATCCTGGTACAGGGACCTAATTCACCCCTCCACTTT.

This chain links TRBV6-6 with TRBJ2-2, with D perhaps TRBD2 (7 bases). The ends were cut back, 2 bases at V and 5 bases at J, with 15 bases in the middle. The CDR3 is 16 amino acids. Germline V CDR1 and CDR2: MNHNY, SVGAGI (reference sequence). CDR3 sequence (DNA): TGTGCCAGCAGTTACGATGGGGGGGCAGGGACCGGGGAGCTGTTTTTT. Amino acid sequence: CASSYDGGAGTGELFF.

The CDR3 loop reads CASSSLAGEPFGGQYF. In DNA form, the CDR3 reads TGTGCCAGCAGCTCACTAGCGGGAGAGCCATTTGGAGGGCAGTATTTT. This chain links TRBV7-3 with TRBJ2-3; 11 nucleotides agree with TRBD2. The CDR3 is made up of 16 amino acids. V lost 4 bases and J lost 11; bases outside the gene matches: 14. Germline CDR1 reads SGHTA; CDR2 reads FQGTGA.

The V call is TRBV6-1, the J call TRBJ1-4; the match to TRBD1 covers 8 bases. The V gene's germline CDR1 is MNHNS and CDR2 SASEGT. CDR3 length: 15 amino acids. J lost 8 bases, V lost 1 base, and 6 bases had no gene match. The CDR3 loop is CASSEGGQGGEKLFF. CDR3 sequence (DNA): TGTGCCAGCAGTGAAGGTGGACAGGGTGGGGAAAAACTGTTTTTT.

This chain connects TRBV6-1 to TRBJ2-7; a possible D gene is TRBD2 (5 bases). Trimming shortened V by 7 bases and J by 6 bases, and 7 bases separated the two germline ends. This CDR3 region has 10 residues. Germline assignment: CDR1 MNHNS and CDR2 SASEGT. The DNA for the CDR3 is TGTGCCAGCACCGGGATCGAGCAGTACTTC. Translating it yields CASTGIEQYF.

This chain links TRBV28 with TRBJ2-1, with D unclear. The CDR3 totals 12 residues. V lost 3 bases, J lost 4 bases, and 4 bases lay in between. Germline assignment: CDR1 MDHEN and CDR2 SYDVKM. As DNA, the CDR3 is TGTGCCAGCAGTTTCAATTACAATGAGCAGTTCTTC. Translated: CASSFNYNEQFF.

The chain uses TRBV7-2 and TRBJ2-5; D not certain. Germline loops: CDR1 SGHTA, CDR2 FQGNSA. Trimming left V 3 bases short and J 5 bases short, with 4 bases between. The CDR3 is made up of 11 amino acids. This chain's CDR3 is CASSFGETQYF. The CDR3, as DNA: TGTGCCAGCAGCTTCGGGGAGACCCAGTACTTC. Variable domain in full (rest from reference TRBV7-2 and TRBJ2-5): GAGVSQSPSNKVTEKGKDVELRCDPISGHTALYWYRQSLGQGLEFLIYFQGNSAPDKSGLPSDRFSAERTGGSVSTLTIQRTQQEDSAVYLCASSFGETQYFGPGTRLLVL.

This clone was detected only a few times. The chain couples TRBV20-1 to TRBJ1-1; the D gene is possibly TRBD1 (6 bases). This CDR3 comprises 11 residues. Trimming left V 2 bases short and J 7 bases short, with 8 bases between. CDR1 and CDR2 from the germline V gene are DFQATT and SNEGSKA (reference sequence). In DNA form, the CDR3 reads TGCAGTGCTAGACAGGGGCGTGAAGCTTTCTTT. It translates to CSARQGREAFF.

Comments on this clone: The junction shows a germline mismatch at one end, possibly a read error. This chain joins TRBV7-9 and TRBJ1-4; TRBD1 matches at 9 bases. Germline V gene lookup returns CDR1 SEHNR and CDR2 FQNEAQ (reference sequence). The CDR3 loop spans 19 amino acids. In DNA form, the CDR3 reads TGTTCCAGCAGCCGACAATTTGGGGGGACAGGGAAGGTTCGTGAAAAACTGTTTTTT. Encoded protein: CSSSRQFGGTGKVREKLFF.

The V call is TRBV29-1, the J call TRBJ2-7; 10 bases fit TRBD1. The CDR3 is 14 amino acids. V was clipped by 5 bases and J by 3 bases; unmatched bases: 7. Per the germline V gene, CDR1 is SQVTM and CDR2 is ANQGSEA. The CDR3 bases are TGCAGCGTTCCGATGGGGACAGGGGACTACGAGCAGTACTTC. Protein: CSVPMGTGDYEQYF.

V and J are TRBV5-8 and TRBJ2-2, with D maybe TRBD1 (5 bases). Germline CDR1 is SGHTS and CDR2 is YDEGEE. V was cut by 4 bases and J by 4 bases, with 14 bases left in between. The CDR3 spans 15 residues. CDR3 region: CASSPETARTGELFF. As DNA, the CDR3 is TGTGCCAGCAGCCCCGAGACAGCCCGCACCGGGGAGCTGTTTTTT.

This clone was found once. The CDR3 region is CASSPDRFNEKLFF. CDR3 DNA: TGTGCCAGCAGCCCAGACAGGTTTAATGAAAAACTGTTTTTT. The chain carries TRBV11-2 and TRBJ1-4, with D possibly being TRBD1 (6 bases). Germline V gene sequence: CDR1 SGHAT, CDR2 FQNNGV. V gave up 5 bases and J gave up 4 bases, with 11 bases separating them. The CDR3 runs 14 residues.

This clone was recorded once. This rearrangement joins TRBV7-2 to TRBJ2-7, with a tentative D call TRBD2 (5 bases). Per germline, CDR1 SGHTA and CDR2 FQGNSA. The CDR3 is made up of 12 amino acids. The ends were cut back, 2 bases at V and 3 bases at J, with 5 bases in the middle. The DNA for the CDR3 is TGTGCCAGCAGCTTAAGCGGCTACGAGCAGTACTTC. Amino acids: CASSLSGYEQYF.

In this sample, this clone turned up a few times. V is TRBV10-3 and J is TRBJ2-6, with 11 bases identical to TRBD1. Germline V gives CDR1 ENHRY, CDR2 SYGVKD. The V segment lost 6 bases and the J segment 1 base; nucleotides outside the gene matches: 5. The CDR3 is made up of 17 amino acids. Here the CDR3 reads CAIRAGTGGSGANVLTF. The CDR3 DNA is TGTGCCATCAGGGCCGGGACAGGGGGATCTGGGGCCAACGTCCTGACTTTC.

This chain links TRBV27 with TRBJ2-3; a weak D match, TRBD2 (5 bases). Per the germline V gene, CDR1 is MNHEY and CDR2 is SMNVEV (reference sequence). The CDR3 has 13 amino acids. Trimming left V 4 bases short and J 4 bases short, with 9 bases between. CDR3 nucleotides: TGTGCCAGCAGTTATACTAGTGCAGATACGCAGTATTTT. Translated, it gives CASSYTSADTQYF.

This clone occurred once. This chain links TRBV19 with TRBJ1-6; no firm D call. Germline lookup yields CDR1 LNHDA and CDR2 SQIVND (reference sequence). The CDR3 is 14 amino acids. The ends were cut back, 2 bases at V and 11 bases at J, with 13 bases in the middle. This CDR3 is CASSIPEVAPPLHF. CDR3 nucleotide sequence: TGTGCCAGTAGTATACCGGAGGTCGCTCCACCCCTCCACTTT.